The table lists the clone carrying this T cell receptor beta chain with many counts. The antigen is undetermined. This entry is derived from a study of T-cell reconstitution after alpha-beta-depleted transplantation in children. Study-level findings and limits: Recipient T cells and thymic progenitors that survived were the source of the high TCRbeta diversity seen at day 60 in some patients. A year had passed since transplant, and T-cell counts and diversity by then came mostly from newly produced T cells.

The germline V and J ends were trimmed by 7 bases and 1 base, with 5 bases remaining between them. The CDR3 contains 12 residues. Germline V CDR1 and CDR2: LNHNV, YYDKDF (reference sequence). TCRbeta library construction was performed incorporating unique molecular identifiers. One entry per CDR3 protein, called by TCRdb with MiXCR from the PCR reads. The data show roughly 300,000 distinct CDR3 sequences, roughly 12% seen once. The sequencing used peripheral blood, collected 180 days after TCRalphabeta/CD19-depleted stem cell transplant. This TCR was recovered from a male patient aged 2-15 years who had a stem cell transplant for chronic granulomatous disease, so the T cells may come from the graft donor. This chain uses TRBV15 with TRBJ2-4; TRBD1 might be the D (5 bases). The CDR3 loop is CATKGAKNIQYF. The CDR3 DNA reads as TGTGCCACCAAGGGGGCCAAAAACATTCAGTACTTC.